The T cell receptor beta chain under discussion was sequenced for a study of spatial heterogeneity in lung cancer. Study background: A unique TCR and UMI combination showed up more than ten times in raw reads, on average.

This clonotype has at least ten counts. Antigen: not known. As an off-target read in a library built for alpha chains, this beta chain has a frequency of little significance. The length of the CDR3 is 15 residues. Trimming pared 3 bases from V and 0 bases from J, leaving 13 bases between. Germline CDR1 is SGHNT and CDR2 is YYREEE (reference sequence). TCR cDNA molecules each carried a unique molecular identifier. TCRdb re-called the 5' RACE reads through MiXCR, storing one row per CDR3 protein. The table includes fewer than 15,000 distinct CDR3 sequences, approximately 5.6% detected once. Notes on the study in general: For expanded intratumoral alpha and beta TCRs, counts tracked tumor mutation counts.

Documented time point: sample taken at primary tumor resection. Patients with untreated early-stage non-small cell lung cancer, numbering around 72, were the donors. Whole RNA, isolated from tumor, nontumor lung or frozen PBMC, was sequenced without prior sorting. This material consisted of lung tumor tissue, taken at surgery. V is TRBV5-4 and J is TRBJ2-7, with D possibly being TRBD1 (5 bases). The sequence came from a female donor with early-stage non-small cell lung cancer. In nucleotides, the CDR3 is TGTGCCAGCAGCTACGACAGACGATTCTCCTACGAGCAGTACTTC. Protein: CASSYDRRFSYEQYF.